The 15 T cell receptor beta chains below were found in one sample sequenced in a study of T cells in Graves' hyperthyroidism and ophthalmopathy. Amplification targeted TCR beta CDR3 regions from RNA transcripts. HTBI primers drove first-round RT-PCR of the TCR CDR3. TCRdb re-called the multiplex PCR reads with MiXCR, one entry per CDR3 protein. The sample lists over 700,000 distinct CDR3 sequences, around 20% occurring once. Source material: blood. These receptors all come from a woman aged 50 to 65 with Graves' hyperthyroidism that later progressed to Graves' ophthalmopathy.

This clonotype was seen more than once but under ten times. The chain combines TRBV6-1 with TRBJ1-2; a possible D gene is TRBD1 (6 bases). Germline values: CDR1 MNHNS, CDR2 SASEGT. V gave up 6 bases and J gave up 0 bases, with 14 bases separating them. This CDR3 has 15 residues. In nucleotides, the CDR3 is TGTGCCAGCAGCTGGCGGGACAAAGCTAACTATGGCTACACCTTC. Protein product: CASSWRDKANYGYTF.

The chain carries TRBV14 and TRBJ2-1; 10 nucleotides agree with TRBD2. Germline V gene sequence: CDR1 SGHDN, CDR2 FVKESK. This CDR3 spans 18 amino acids. V shed 0 bases, J shed 10 bases, and the junction held 15 bases outside the gene matches. In DNA form, the CDR3 reads TGTGCCAGCAGCCAAGAGAGAGCGGGGGGGCCGGGTCGGAGCGAGCAGTTCTTC. This translates into CASSQERAGGPGRSEQFF.

J is TRBJ2-5 and V is TRBV14, with D possibly TRBD1 on 6 matching bases. V lost 4 bases and J 1 base, leaving 19 bases between the germline ends. Per the germline V gene, CDR1 is SGHDN and CDR2 is FVKESK. This CDR3 has 17 amino acids. The CDR3 protein is CASSPGHVTYGQETQYF. The CDR3 nucleotides are TGTGCCAGCAGCCCGGGACACGTGACTTACGGCCAAGAGACCCAGTACTTC.

This clonotype has ten or more counts. The genes are TRBV6-1 and TRBJ1-1, with a possible D match to TRBD1 (5 bases). Germline V gene sequence: CDR1 MNHNS, CDR2 SASEGT. Trimming removed 7 bases at V and 3 bases at J, with 18 bases between. The CDR3 totals 15 residues. Written as DNA, the CDR3 is TGTGCCAGCATCAACTCCGGGGGGGATGACACTGAAGCTTTCTTT. The encoded protein is CASINSGGDDTEAFF.

The rearrangement uses TRBV5-1 and TRBJ1-1; D is perhaps TRBD1 (6 bases). There are 15 residues in the CDR3. Trimming cost V 0 bases and J 4 bases, with 13 bases left between them. CDR1 is SGHRS, CDR2 YFSETQ, per germline. DNA of the CDR3: TGCGCCAGCAGCTTGGTTAACAGGGAAAGCACTGAAGCTTTCTTT. This codes for CASSLVNRESTEAFF.

This clonotype was found a few times. V usage is TRBV7-2 and J usage is TRBJ1-2, with D perhaps TRBD1 (6 bases). There are 13 residues in the CDR3. CDR1 and CDR2 (germline): SGHTA, FQGNSA. V dropped 5 bases and J dropped 5 bases, with 12 bases sitting between them. CDR3 nucleotide sequence: TGTGCCAGCAGCCGGGACATAGAGTATGGCTACACCTTC. It specifies CASSRDIEYGYTF.

The chain carries TRBV2 and TRBJ1-2; D remains ambiguous. Germline V gives CDR1 SNHLY, CDR2 FYNNEI. This CDR3 spans 16 amino acids. V lost 0 bases and J 1 base, leaving 12 bases between the germline ends. CDR3 nucleotide sequence: TGTGCCAGCAGTGAAGCGCTTGCAGGACTTAACTATGGCTACACCTTC. Translation: CASSEALAGLNYGYTF.

This clonotype was picked up a small number of times. The chain is built from TRBV20-1 and TRBJ1-2; 7 nucleotides match TRBD1. Germline V gene lookup returns CDR1 DFQATT and CDR2 SNEGSKA (reference sequence). This CDR3 is 14 amino acids long. The trim removed 5 bases at V and 0 bases at J, leaving 6 bases unmatched. Written as DNA, the CDR3 is TGCAGTGCTCCACCCCAGGGGGCTAACTATGGCTACACCTTC. Translated: CSAPPQGANYGYTF.

Only a few counts were recorded for this clonotype. This rearrangement joins TRBV11-2 to TRBJ1-1, with D unclear. Germline CDR1 SGHAT, CDR2 FQNNGV. With 2 bases removed from V and 1 base from J, the gap between germline ends came to 11 bases. CDR3 size: 15 residues. The CDR3 is CASSLRAGPNTEAFF. The CDR3 DNA is TGTGCCAGCAGCTTACGGGCAGGACCGAACACTGAAGCTTTCTTT.

This clonotype has a handful of counts. This sequence joins TRBV15 and TRBJ2-5; a weak D match, TRBD2 (5 bases). V was trimmed by 1 base and J by 4 bases, leaving 16 bases between them. This CDR3 contains 16 residues. Germline assignment: CDR1 LNHNV and CDR2 YYDKDF (reference sequence). CDR3 protein: CATSRVRGVVGETQYF. In DNA form, the CDR3 reads TGTGCCACCAGCAGAGTTCGGGGAGTTGTGGGAGAGACCCAGTACTTC.

Ten or more counts support this clonotype. The chain recombines TRBV12-3 or TRBV12-4 with TRBJ2-1; D is perhaps TRBD1 (6 bases). V lost 10 bases and J 6 bases, leaving 22 bases between the germline ends. The CDR3 covers 15 residues. CDR3: CATSVAFVGANEQFF. In DNA, the CDR3 is TGTGCCACCTCCGTGGCCTTCGTGGGGGCCAATGAGCAGTTCTTC.

This clonotype was observed at least ten times. This sequence joins TRBV20-1 and TRBJ2-5, with D perhaps matching TRBD1 (7 bases). The CDR3 loop spans 15 amino acids. CDR1 is DFQATT and CDR2 is SNEGSKA in the germline V gene (reference sequence). In nucleotides, the CDR3 is TGCAGCGTAATCAGGGGGGCGCCCACCCAAGAGACCCAGTACTTC. Its protein product is CSVIRGAPTQETQYF.

Many counts were recorded for this clonotype. This CDR3 is CASSLEFELEAFF. As DNA, the CDR3 is TGCGCCAGCAGCTTGGAATTTGAGCTTGAAGCTTTCTTT. The chain links TRBV5-1 to TRBJ1-1; D gene uncertain. This CDR3 is 13 amino acids long. CDR1 and CDR2 from the germline V gene are SGHRS and YFSETQ. V gave up 0 bases and J gave up 7 bases, with 10 bases separating them.

Only a few counts were recorded for this clonotype. The chain employs TRBV20-1 and TRBJ2-6; 9 bases line up with TRBD1. The CDR3 extends over 16 amino acids. With V trimmed by 4 bases and J by 2 bases, 6 bases remained unmatched. The germline V gene encodes CDR1 DFQATT and CDR2 SNEGSKA (reference sequence). In DNA form, the CDR3 reads TGCAGTGCTAACGACAGGGGGTCAGCTGGGGCCAACGTCCTGACTTTC. This encodes CSANDRGSAGANVLTF.

Points on this clonotype: This may stem from a read error, because a much larger clone lies one nucleotide away. The CDR3 ends on some other residue instead of the conserved phenylalanine or tryptophan, so this is likely a read error. The rearrangement links TRBV12-3 or TRBV12-4 to TRBJ2-6; D not resolved. Trimming pared 1 base from V and 2 bases from J, leaving 6 bases between. The CDR3 has 15 amino acids. CDR3 residues: CASSLDGPGANVLTS. In nucleotides, the CDR3 is TGTGCCAGCAGTTTAGACGGGCCTGGGGCCAACGTCCTGACTTCC.